This entry lists 3 T cell receptor beta chains sequenced from one sample in a study of blood T cell repertoires in COVID-19. Method: immunoSEQ multiplex PCR; TCRdb's copy keeps in-frame clones and lacks some. Found here are around 60,000 clones, 60% to 85% of them singletons; the top ten hold around 30%. The source material was peripheral blood. These receptors were obtained from a human donor in a cohort sampled during active COVID-19.

This chain joins TRBV13 and TRBJ1-2; D not resolved. The germline V gene has CDR1 PRHDT and CDR2 FYEKMQ (reference sequence). This CDR3 has 12 amino acids. Trimming cost V 5 bases and J 4 bases, with 8 bases left between them. CDR3 nucleotide sequence: TGTGCCAGCAGCAAAGGACTCTATGGCTACACCTTC. It yields the protein CASSKGLYGYTF.

The gene calls are TRBV2 and TRBJ2-1; TRBD1 matches at 9 bases. CDR1 is SNHLY and CDR2 is FYNNEI in the germline V gene. With 5 bases clipped from V and 4 bases from J, the junction kept 6 bases outside the gene matches. The CDR3 has 15 residues. The CDR3: CASSRDRAAYNEQFF. The DNA for the CDR3 is TGTGCCAGCAGTCGGGACAGGGCCGCGTACAATGAGCAGTTCTTC.

The chain recombines TRBV10-3 with TRBJ2-2; perhaps TRBD2 as D (6 bases). This CDR3 has 14 amino acids. Germline V lookup: CDR1 ENHRY, CDR2 SYGVKD. Deletions cut 4 bases from V and 1 base from J, with 7 bases between. The CDR3 sequence is CAISVGGNTGELFF. The CDR3 DNA follows: TGTGCCATCAGTGTGGGGGGGAACACCGGGGAGCTGTTTTTT.